Below are 13 T cell receptor beta chains sequenced from a single sample in a study of naive and memory T cell subsets. An equimolar mix of two oligonucleotides served as the beta constant-region primer for TRBC1 and TRBC2. TCRdb analysed the UMI-ligation and nested PCR reads with MiXCR anew, one entry per CDR3 protein. The table lists around 90,000 distinct CDR3 sequences, more than 6.5% of them singletons. Sequencing was done on a sample of central memory CD4+ T cells from blood. Receptors originate from a human donor in good health.

This clonotype occurred many times. The rearrangement uses TRBV15 and TRBJ2-1; D assignment may be TRBD1 or TRBD2 (6 bases each). Germline lookup yields CDR1 LNHNV and CDR2 YYDKDF (reference sequence). Trimming took 1 base from V and 7 from J, leaving 20 bases between them. The CDR3 sequence is 17 residues long. This CDR3 reads CATSRGGTGATRNEQFF. The CDR3 DNA reads as TGTGCCACCAGCAGAGGGGGGACGGGGGCCACCAGGAATGAGCAGTTCTTC.

This clonotype has a count of ten or more. CDR3 sequence reads: CLAWRGTEAFF. The CDR3, as DNA: TGTCTCGCATGGAGGGGCACTGAAGCTTTCTTT. The chain recombines TRBV6-5 with TRBJ1-1; TRBD1 might be the D (5 bases). From germline, CDR1 is MNHEY and CDR2 SVGAGI. CDR3 length equals 11 residues.

J is TRBJ2-2 and V is TRBV18; D call uncertain. Germline CDR1 is KGHSH and CDR2 is LQKENI. This CDR3 comprises 16 residues. The V end was cut by 3 bases, the J end by 0 bases, with 11 bases between. The CDR3 sequence is CASSPNPPPNTGELFF. In DNA, the CDR3 is TGTGCCAGCTCACCCAACCCACCTCCGAACACCGGGGAGCTGTTTTTT.

The chain uses TRBV20-1 and TRBJ2-3, with TRBD2 as a possible D gene (7 bases). Trimming cost V 3 bases and J 1 base, with 17 bases left between them. Germline lookup yields CDR1 DFQATT and CDR2 SNEGSKA (reference sequence). The CDR3 loop spans 16 amino acids. The CDR3 sequence is CSASYGGQRGTDTQYF. CDR3 coding DNA: TGCAGTGCTAGTTACGGGGGGCAGCGGGGCACAGATACGCAGTATTTT.

This clonotype was recorded at least ten times. The CDR3 DNA reads as TGTGCCAGCAGCTCGGCCGGGACTAGAGGAGAGACCCAGTACTTC. It translates to CASSSAGTRGETQYF. This chain links TRBV7-2 with TRBJ2-5; 8 bases line up with TRBD2. The trim removed 4 bases at V and 4 bases at J, leaving 8 bases unmatched. Germline CDR1 reads SGHTA; CDR2 reads FQGNSA. This CDR3 spans 15 amino acids.

The rearrangement uses TRBV27 and TRBJ2-4; no reliable D call. CDR1 is MNHEY and CDR2 is SMNVEV in the germline V gene (reference sequence). V was pared by 6 bases and J by 0 bases, with 15 bases between. The CDR3 covers 16 residues. CDR3 sequence (DNA): TGTGCCAGCAGCCCACCCCAGTGGGAAGCCAAAAACATTCAGTACTTC. It specifies CASSPPQWEAKNIQYF.

This clonotype turned up a few times. The chain recombines TRBV10-3 with TRBJ2-1, with 11 bases aligning to TRBD2. CDR3 length equals 14 residues. Trimming cost V 4 bases and J 6 bases; bases outside gene matches: 2. Germline values: CDR1 ENHRY, CDR2 SYGVKD. The CDR3 here is CAISVSGGANEQFF. DNA for the CDR3: TGTGCCATCAGTGTTAGCGGGGGGGCCAATGAGCAGTTCTTC.

This clonotype was picked up many times. This chain joins TRBV29-1 and TRBJ1-3; D remains ambiguous. With 2 bases removed from V and 7 bases from J, the gap between germline ends came to 15 bases. The germline V gene encodes CDR1 SQVTM and CDR2 ANQGSEA. The CDR3 extends over 14 amino acids. The CDR3 DNA sequence: TGCAGCGTTGAAATTGGAACAATCCGTAACACCATATATTTT. Translating it yields CSVEIGTIRNTIYF.

The V and J genes are TRBV6-6 and TRBJ2-3; 9 nucleotides match TRBD1. Germline CDR1 and CDR2: MNHNY and SVGAGI (reference sequence). CDR3 size: 16 residues. V trimming: 6 bases; J trimming: 4 bases; junction bases outside the gene matches: 11. CDR3 protein: CASSPTPGTGPDTQYF. The DNA of the CDR3 is TGTGCCAGCAGCCCGACTCCCGGGACAGGGCCAGATACGCAGTATTTT.

The CDR3 region has the DNA TGTGCCAGTAGTATAGTTGGGACCTACGAGCAGTACTTC. Protein: CASSIVGTYEQYF. The chain is built from TRBV19 and TRBJ2-7; no clear D gene. Looked up from germline, CDR1 is LNHDA and CDR2 is SQIVND (reference sequence). The length of the CDR3 is 13 residues. V was trimmed by 1 base and J by 2 bases, leaving 6 bases between them. The full variable domain, in which reference TRBV19 and TRBJ2-7 provide the parts outside the CDR3, is DGGITQSPKYLFRKEGQNVTLSCEQNLNHDAMYWYRQDPGQGLRLIYYSQIVNDFQKGDIAEGYSVSREKKESFPLTVTSAQKNPTAFYLCASSIVGTYEQYFGPGTRLTVT.

This rearrangement joins TRBV28 to TRBJ1-2, with TRBD1 identical over 7 bases. The CDR3 runs to 14 residues. Germline V lookup: CDR1 MDHEN, CDR2 SYDVKM. Trimming at V came to 6 bases and at J to 4 bases, leaving 8 bases not matched to a gene. DNA for the CDR3: TGTGCCAGCAGCCCAACGGGACAGATCTATGGCTACACCTTC. Translation: CASSPTGQIYGYTF.

This clonotype was picked up many times. The chain recombines TRBV5-1 with TRBJ2-3; a possible D gene is TRBD2 (6 bases). Trimming left V 4 bases short and J 4 bases short, with 13 bases between. Germline lookup yields CDR1 SGHRS and CDR2 YFSETQ. This CDR3 has 14 residues. The chain's CDR3 is CASSRDSLADTQYF. In DNA form, the CDR3 reads TGCGCCAGCAGCCGGGACTCCCTCGCAGATACGCAGTATTTT. Based on the CDR3 plus reference TRBV5-1 and TRBJ2-3, the full variable domain is KAGVTQTPRYLIKTRGQQVTLSCSPISGHRSVSWYQQTPGQGLQFLFEYFSETQRNKGNFPGRFSGRQFSNSRSEMNVSTLELGDSALYLCASSRDSLADTQYFGPGTRLTVL.

V gene TRBV7-2 combines with J gene TRBJ2-2, with 8 bases identical to TRBD1. There are 16 residues in the CDR3. V dropped 4 bases and J dropped 1; count of bases not matched to a gene: 5. Germline lookup yields CDR1 SGHTA and CDR2 FQGNSA. The CDR3 region has the DNA TGTGCCAGCAGCTCCCCGGACAGGGAGAACACCGGGGAGCTGTTTTTT. Translation: CASSSPDRENTGELFF.